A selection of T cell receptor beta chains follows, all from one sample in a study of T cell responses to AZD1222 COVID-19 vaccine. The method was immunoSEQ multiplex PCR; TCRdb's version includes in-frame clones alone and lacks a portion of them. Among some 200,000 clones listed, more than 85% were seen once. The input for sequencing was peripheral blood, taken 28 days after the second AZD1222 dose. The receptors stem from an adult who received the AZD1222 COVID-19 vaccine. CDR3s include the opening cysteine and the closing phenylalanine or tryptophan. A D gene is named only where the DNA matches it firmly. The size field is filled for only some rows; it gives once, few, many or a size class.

CDR3 protein: CASSQVYGTGVHEQYF
CDR3 DNA: TGCGCCAGCAGCCAAGTGTACGGGACAGGGGTACACGAGCAGTACTTC
D gene: TRBD1
clone size: NA
V gene: TRBV4-1
J gene: TRBJ2-7

CDR3 protein: CASGLGQIGGYTF
CDR3 DNA: TGTGCTAGTGGTTTGGGACAGATCGGCGGCTACACCTTC
D gene: NA
clone size: NA
V gene: TRBV12-5
J gene: TRBJ1-2

CDR3 protein: CASTRASVLNEQFF
CDR3 DNA: TGTGCCAGCACACGAGCCTCAGTTCTCAATGAGCAGTTCTTC
D gene: NA
clone size: NA
V gene: TRBV6-6
J gene: TRBJ2-1

CDR3 protein: CASSLVLGRGTYEQYF
CDR3 DNA: TGTGCCAGCAGCTTAGTGTTGGGCCGGGGAACCTACGAGCAGTACTTC
D gene: NA
clone size: NA
V gene: TRBV7-8
J gene: TRBJ2-7

CDR3 protein: CASSPTPSTDTQYF
CDR3 DNA: TGTGCCAGCTCACCGACCCCTAGCACAGATACGCAGTATTTT
D gene: NA
clone size: NA
V gene: TRBV18
J gene: TRBJ2-3

CDR3 protein: CASSLTGPGYNEQFF
CDR3 DNA: TGTGCCAGCAGCTTGACAGGGCCGGGGTACAATGAGCAGTTCTTC
D gene: TRBD1
clone size: once
V gene: TRBV6-5
J gene: TRBJ2-1

CDR3 protein: CASKISLGRNTGELFF
CDR3 DNA: TGTGCCAGCAAAATATCCTTGGGCAGGAACACCGGGGAGCTGTTTTTT
D gene: NA
clone size: NA
V gene: TRBV2
J gene: TRBJ2-2

CDR3 protein: CAWNRNTGELFF
CDR3 DNA: TGTGCCTGGAATCGGAACACCGGGGAGCTGTTTTTT
D gene: NA
clone size: NA
V gene: TRBV30
J gene: TRBJ2-2

CDR3 protein: CASSQYRRDRDYEQYF
CDR3 DNA: TGTGCCAGCAGCCAATACCGCCGGGACAGGGACTACGAGCAGTACTTC
D gene: TRBD1
clone size: NA
V gene: TRBV7-2
J gene: TRBJ2-7

CDR3 protein: CASSSPGQGGYGYTF
CDR3 DNA: TGTGCCAGCAGCTCGCCGGGACAGGGGGGCTATGGCTACACCTTC
D gene: TRBD1
clone size: NA
V gene: TRBV28
J gene: TRBJ1-2

CDR3 protein: CASSRGWTGITYEQYF
CDR3 DNA: TGTGCCAGCAGTAGGGGGTGGACAGGGATTACCTACGAGCAGTACTTC
D gene: TRBD1
clone size: NA
V gene: TRBV6-2/TRBV6-3
J gene: TRBJ2-7

CDR3 protein: CASSDRSNQPQHF
CDR3 DNA: TGTGCCAGCAGCGACAGGTCCAATCAGCCCCAGCATTTT
D gene: NA
clone size: NA
V gene: TRBV12-3/TRBV12-4
J gene: TRBJ1-5

CDR3 protein: CASSYSRLAAAYEQYF
CDR3 DNA: TGTGCCAGCAGTTACTCCCGACTAGCGGCCGCCTACGAGCAGTACTTC
D gene: TRBD2
clone size: NA
V gene: TRBV6-5
J gene: TRBJ2-7

CDR3 protein: CASSASCLDTQYF
CDR3 DNA: TGTGCCAGCAGCGCCAGCTGTTTAGATACGCAGTATTTT
D gene: NA
clone size: NA
V gene: TRBV21-1
J gene: TRBJ2-3

CDR3 protein: CASSLGDTGEKLFF
CDR3 DNA: TGTGCCAGCTCACTCGGGGACACTGGGGAAAAACTGTTTTTT
D gene: NA
clone size: NA
V gene: TRBV18
J gene: TRBJ1-4

CDR3 protein: CASSDDRGSNEKLFF
CDR3 DNA: TGTGCCAGCTCAGATGACAGGGGCAGTAATGAAAAACTGTTTTTT
D gene: TRBD1
clone size: NA
V gene: TRBV18
J gene: TRBJ1-4

CDR3 protein: CASSYDSMNTEAFF
CDR3 DNA: TGTGCCAGCAGTTATGACAGCATGAACACTGAAGCTTTCTTT
D gene: NA
clone size: NA
V gene: TRBV28
J gene: TRBJ1-1

CDR3 protein: CASSQDLVTDTQYF
CDR3 DNA: TGTGCCAGCAGCCAAGATTTGGTCACAGATACGCAGTATTTT
D gene: NA
clone size: NA
V gene: TRBV14
J gene: TRBJ2-3

CDR3 protein: CASSLGVGNTEAFF
CDR3 DNA: TGTGCCAGCAGCCTCGGGGTAGGAAACACTGAAGCTTTCTTT
D gene: NA
clone size: NA
V gene: TRBV4-2
J gene: TRBJ1-1

CDR3 protein: CARKAAKYQETQYF
CDR3 DNA: TGTGCCAGAAAAGCGGCAAAGTACCAAGAGACCCAGTACTTC
D gene: NA
clone size: NA
V gene: TRBV6-5
J gene: TRBJ2-5

CDR3 protein: CASSKGARLIQSSYNEQFF
CDR3 DNA: TGTGCCAGCAGCAAAGGGGCTAGACTTATTCAGAGCTCCTACAATGAGCAGTTCTTC
D gene: NA
clone size: NA
V gene: TRBV21-1
J gene: TRBJ2-1

CDR3 protein: CAISESYIAGRPSYNEQFF
CDR3 DNA: TGTGCCATCAGTGAGTCGTATATAGCGGGCCGGCCCTCCTACAATGAGCAGTTCTTC
D gene: TRBD2
clone size: NA
V gene: TRBV10-3
J gene: TRBJ2-1

CDR3 protein: CASKNSGTGIYNEQFF
CDR3 DNA: TGTGCCAGCAAGAACTCCGGGACAGGGATCTACAATGAGCAGTTCTTC
D gene: TRBD1
clone size: NA
V gene: TRBV7-2
J gene: TRBJ2-1

CDR3 protein: CATSDPGQGTDTQYF
CDR3 DNA: TGTGCCACCAGTGACCCGGGACAGGGCACAGATACGCAGTATTTT
D gene: TRBD1
clone size: few
V gene: TRBV24-1
J gene: TRBJ2-3

CDR3 protein: CASSELVAGSYEQYF
CDR3 DNA: TGCGCCAGCAGTGAGTTGGTAGCGGGCTCCTACGAGCAGTACTTC
D gene: TRBD2
clone size: few
V gene: TRBV10-2
J gene: TRBJ2-7

CDR3 protein: CASTQGTSSAYEQFF
CDR3 DNA: TGTGCCAGCACCCAGGGGACTAGCTCAGCTTATGAGCAGTTCTTC
D gene: TRBD2
clone size: NA
V gene: TRBV7-2
J gene: TRBJ2-1

CDR3 protein: CASSLLGGASRDYTF
CDR3 DNA: TGTGCCAGCAGCTTACTCGGTGGGGCGTCTAGGGACTACACCTTC
D gene: NA
clone size: NA
V gene: TRBV7-3
J gene: TRBJ1-2